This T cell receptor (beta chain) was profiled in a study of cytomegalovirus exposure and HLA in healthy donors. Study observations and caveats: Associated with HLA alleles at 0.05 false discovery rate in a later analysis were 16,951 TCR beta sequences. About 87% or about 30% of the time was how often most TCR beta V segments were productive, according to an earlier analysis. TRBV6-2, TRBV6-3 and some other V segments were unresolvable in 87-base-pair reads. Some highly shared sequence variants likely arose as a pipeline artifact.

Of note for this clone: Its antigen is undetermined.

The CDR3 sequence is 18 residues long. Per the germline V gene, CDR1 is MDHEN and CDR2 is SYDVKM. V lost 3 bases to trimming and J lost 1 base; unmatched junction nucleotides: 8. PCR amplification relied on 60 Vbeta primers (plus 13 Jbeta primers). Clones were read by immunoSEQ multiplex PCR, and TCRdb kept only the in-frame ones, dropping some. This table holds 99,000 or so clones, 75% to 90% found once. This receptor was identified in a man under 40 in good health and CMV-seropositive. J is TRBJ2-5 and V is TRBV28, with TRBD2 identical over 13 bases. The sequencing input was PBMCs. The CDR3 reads CASSFEFGTSGVQETQYF. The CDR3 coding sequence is TGTGCCAGCAGTTTTGAATTTGGGACTAGCGGGGTCCAAGAGACCCAGTACTTC.